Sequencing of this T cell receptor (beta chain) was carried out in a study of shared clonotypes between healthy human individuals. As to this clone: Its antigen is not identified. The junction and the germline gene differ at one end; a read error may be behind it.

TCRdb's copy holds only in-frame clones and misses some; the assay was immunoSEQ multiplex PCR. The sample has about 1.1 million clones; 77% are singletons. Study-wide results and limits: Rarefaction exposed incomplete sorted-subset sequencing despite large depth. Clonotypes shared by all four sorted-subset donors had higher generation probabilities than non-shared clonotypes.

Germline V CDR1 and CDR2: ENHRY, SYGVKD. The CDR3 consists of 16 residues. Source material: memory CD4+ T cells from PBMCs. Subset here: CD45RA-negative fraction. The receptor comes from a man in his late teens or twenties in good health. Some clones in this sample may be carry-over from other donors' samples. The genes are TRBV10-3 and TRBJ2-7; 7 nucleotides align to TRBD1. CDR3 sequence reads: CASSSPPTGRSYEQYF. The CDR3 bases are TGTGCCAGCAGTTCCCCTCCGACAGGGCGATCCTACGAGCAGTACTTC.